Sequencing of this TCR beta chain was carried out in a study of PD-L1 blockade in urothelial cancer. The data were produced by immunoSEQ multiplex PCR, yet TCRdb's version contains in-frame clones alone and is incomplete. The sample holds approximately 37,000 clones, approximately 82% seen once. Sequencing used PBMCs, obtained around atezolizumab (anti-PD-L1) treatment. The receptor was derived from a man in his sixties with urothelial cancer.

CDR3 in amino acids: CASSPEAGGAETQYF. The CDR3 nucleotides read TGTGCCAGCAGCCCAGAGGCAGGGGGCGCCGAGACCCAGTACTTC. The V and J genes are TRBV7-9 and TRBJ2-5; TRBD1 aligns across 8 bases. The germline V gene encodes CDR1 SEHNR and CDR2 FQNEAQ (reference sequence). CDR3 length: 15 residues. V lost 5 bases and J lost 5; bases outside the gene matches: 10. Looking up the rest from reference TRBV7-9 and TRBJ2-5 gives the full variable domain: DTGVSQNPRHKITKRGQNVTFRCDPISEHNRLYWYRQTLGQGPEFLTYFQNEAQLEKSRLLSDRFSAERPKGSFSTLEIQRTEQGDSAMYLCASSPEAGGAETQYFGPGTRLLVL.